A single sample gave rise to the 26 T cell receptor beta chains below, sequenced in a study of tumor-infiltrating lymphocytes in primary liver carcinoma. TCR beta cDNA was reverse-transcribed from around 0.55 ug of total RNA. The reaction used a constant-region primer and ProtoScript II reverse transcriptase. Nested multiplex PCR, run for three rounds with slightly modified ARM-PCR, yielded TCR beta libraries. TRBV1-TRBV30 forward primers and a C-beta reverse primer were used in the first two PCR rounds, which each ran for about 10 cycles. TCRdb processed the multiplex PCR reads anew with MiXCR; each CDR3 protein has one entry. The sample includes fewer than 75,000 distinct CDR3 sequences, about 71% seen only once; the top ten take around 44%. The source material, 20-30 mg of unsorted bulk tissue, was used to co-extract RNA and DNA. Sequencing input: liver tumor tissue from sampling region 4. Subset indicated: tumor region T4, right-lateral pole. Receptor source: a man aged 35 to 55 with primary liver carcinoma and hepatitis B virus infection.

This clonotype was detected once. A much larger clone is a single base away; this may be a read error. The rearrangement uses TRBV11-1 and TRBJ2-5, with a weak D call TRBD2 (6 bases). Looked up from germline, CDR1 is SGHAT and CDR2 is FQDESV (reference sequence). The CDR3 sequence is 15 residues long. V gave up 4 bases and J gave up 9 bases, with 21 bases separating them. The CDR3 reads CASSSPVLAGEAQYF. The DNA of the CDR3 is TGTGCCAGCAGCTCCCCGGTACTAGCCGGGGAGGCCCAGTACTTC. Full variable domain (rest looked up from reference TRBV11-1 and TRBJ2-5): EAEVAQSPRYKITEKSQAVAFWCDPISGHATLYWYRQILGQGPELLVQFQDESVVDDSQLPKDRFSAERLKGVDSTLKIQPAELGDSAMYLCASSSPVLAGEAQYFGPGTRLLVL.

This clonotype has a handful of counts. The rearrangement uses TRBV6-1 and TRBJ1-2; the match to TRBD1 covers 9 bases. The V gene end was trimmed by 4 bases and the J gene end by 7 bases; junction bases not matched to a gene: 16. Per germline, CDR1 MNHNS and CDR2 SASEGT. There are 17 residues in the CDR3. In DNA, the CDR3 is TGTGCCAGCAGTGGATTGGGACAGGGACAGTTGGGCTGTGGCTACACCTTC. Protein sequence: CASSGLGQGQLGCGYTF.

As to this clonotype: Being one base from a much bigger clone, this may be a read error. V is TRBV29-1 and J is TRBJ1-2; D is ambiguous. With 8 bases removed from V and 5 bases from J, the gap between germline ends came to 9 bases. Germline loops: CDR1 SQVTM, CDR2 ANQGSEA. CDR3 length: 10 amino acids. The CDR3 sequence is CSFGDYGYTF. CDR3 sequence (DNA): TGCAGCTTTGGTGATTATGGCTACACCTTC.

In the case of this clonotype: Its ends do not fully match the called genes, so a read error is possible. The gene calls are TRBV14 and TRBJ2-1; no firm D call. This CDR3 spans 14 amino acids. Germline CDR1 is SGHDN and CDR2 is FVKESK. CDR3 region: CASSQGIVSNEQFF. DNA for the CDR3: TGTGCCAGCAGCCAGGGGATTGTGAGCAATGAGCAGTTCTTT.

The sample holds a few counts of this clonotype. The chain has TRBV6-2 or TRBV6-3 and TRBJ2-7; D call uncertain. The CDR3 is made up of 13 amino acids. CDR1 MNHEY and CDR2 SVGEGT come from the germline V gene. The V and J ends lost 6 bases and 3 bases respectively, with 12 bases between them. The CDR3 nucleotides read TGTGCCAGCAGCCCCAATTGGGTCTACGAGCAGTACTTC. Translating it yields CASSPNWVYEQYF.

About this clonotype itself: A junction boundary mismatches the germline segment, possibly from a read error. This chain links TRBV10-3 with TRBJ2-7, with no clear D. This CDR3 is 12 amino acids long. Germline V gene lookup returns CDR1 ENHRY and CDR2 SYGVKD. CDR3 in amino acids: CTINEVGQEQYF. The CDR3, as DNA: TGTACCATCAATGAAGTCGGGCAAGAGCAGTACTTC.

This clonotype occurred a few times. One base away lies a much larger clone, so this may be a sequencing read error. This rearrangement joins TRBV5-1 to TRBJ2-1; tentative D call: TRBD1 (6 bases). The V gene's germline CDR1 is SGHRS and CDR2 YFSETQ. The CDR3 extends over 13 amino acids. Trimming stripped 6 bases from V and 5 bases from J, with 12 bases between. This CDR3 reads CASTGTSHNEQFF. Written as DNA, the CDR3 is TGCGCCAGCACCGGGACATCCCACAATGAGCAGTTCTTC.

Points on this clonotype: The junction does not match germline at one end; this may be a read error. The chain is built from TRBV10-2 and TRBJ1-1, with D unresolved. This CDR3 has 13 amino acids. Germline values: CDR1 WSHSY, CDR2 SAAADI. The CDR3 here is CASSEVENTGAFF. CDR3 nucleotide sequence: TGCGCCAGTAGTGAAGTAGAAAACACTGGAGCTTTCTTT.

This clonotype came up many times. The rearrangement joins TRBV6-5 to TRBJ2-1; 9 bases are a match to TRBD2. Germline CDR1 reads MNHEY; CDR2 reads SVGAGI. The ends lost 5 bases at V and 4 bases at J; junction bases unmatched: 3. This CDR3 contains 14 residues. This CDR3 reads CASSRLADYNEQFF. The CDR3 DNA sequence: TGTGCCAGCAGTCGACTAGCGGATTACAATGAGCAGTTCTTC.

The CDR3 loop is CASSIRHEIENTIYF. The CDR3 bases are TGTGCCAGCAGTATCAGGCATGAAATCGAAAACACCATATATTTT. This rearrangement joins TRBV6-6 to TRBJ1-3; D remains ambiguous. Germline CDR1 is MNHNY and CDR2 is SVGAGI (reference sequence). V was shortened by 5 bases and J by 6 bases, with 17 bases between the two germline ends. The CDR3 spans 15 residues.

CDR3 region: CATSPPDRGPSTMYEQYF. As DNA, the CDR3 is TGTGCCACCTCGCCCCCGGACAGGGGACCTTCAACAATGTACGAGCAGTACTTC. This rearrangement joins TRBV24-1 to TRBJ2-7; 9 bases align to TRBD1. CDR1 KGHDR and CDR2 SFDVKD come from the germline V gene. This CDR3 has 18 amino acids. V shed 9 bases and J 4 bases; nucleotides not matched to a gene: 21.

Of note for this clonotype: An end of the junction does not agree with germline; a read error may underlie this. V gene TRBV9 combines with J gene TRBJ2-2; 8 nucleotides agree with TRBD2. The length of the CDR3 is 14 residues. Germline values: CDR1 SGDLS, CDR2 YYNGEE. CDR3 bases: TGTGCCAGCAGCTCGGGACTAGATATCGGGGAGCTGCTTTTT. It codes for CASSSGLDIGELLF.

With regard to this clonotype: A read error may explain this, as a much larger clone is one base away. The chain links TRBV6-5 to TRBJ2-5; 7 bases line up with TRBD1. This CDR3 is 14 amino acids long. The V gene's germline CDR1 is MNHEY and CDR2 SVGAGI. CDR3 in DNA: TGTGCCAGCAGCCAACAGGGGTGGGAAGAGATCCAGTACTTC. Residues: CASSQQGWEEIQYF.

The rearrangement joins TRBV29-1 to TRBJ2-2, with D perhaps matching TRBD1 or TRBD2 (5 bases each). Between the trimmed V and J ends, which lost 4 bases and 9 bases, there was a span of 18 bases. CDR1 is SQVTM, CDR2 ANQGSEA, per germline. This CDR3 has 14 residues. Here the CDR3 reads CSVARHGRGRELFF. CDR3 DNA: TGCAGCGTTGCGAGACATGGACGGGGCAGGGAGCTGTTTTTT.

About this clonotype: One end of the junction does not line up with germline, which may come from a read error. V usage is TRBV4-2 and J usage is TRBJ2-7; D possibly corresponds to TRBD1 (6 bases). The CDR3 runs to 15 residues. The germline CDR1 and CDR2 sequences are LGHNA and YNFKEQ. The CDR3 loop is CTSSQDRTEPYEQYF. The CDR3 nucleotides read TGTACCAGCAGCCAAGATCGGACAGAGCCGTACGAGCAGTACTTC.

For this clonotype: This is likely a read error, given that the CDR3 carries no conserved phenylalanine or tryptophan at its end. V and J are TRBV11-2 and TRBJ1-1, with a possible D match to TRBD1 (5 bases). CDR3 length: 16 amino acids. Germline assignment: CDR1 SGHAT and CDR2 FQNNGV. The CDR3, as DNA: TGTGCCAGCAGCCCATCCAGGGAGTTGGTGAACAGTGAAGCTTTCCTT. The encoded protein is CASSPSRELVNSEAFL.

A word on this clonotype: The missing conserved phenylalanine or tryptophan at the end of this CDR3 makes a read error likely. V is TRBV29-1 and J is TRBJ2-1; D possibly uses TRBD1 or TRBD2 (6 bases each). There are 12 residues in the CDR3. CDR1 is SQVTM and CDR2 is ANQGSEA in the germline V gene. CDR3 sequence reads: CSLLQGGNGQFL. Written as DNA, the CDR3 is TGCAGCCTCCTACAGGGAGGTAATGGGCAGTTCCTC.

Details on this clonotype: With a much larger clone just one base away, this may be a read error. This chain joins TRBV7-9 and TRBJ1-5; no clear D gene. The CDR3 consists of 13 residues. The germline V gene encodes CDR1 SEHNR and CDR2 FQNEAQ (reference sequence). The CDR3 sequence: CAISLFADQPQHF. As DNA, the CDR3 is TGTGCCATCAGCTTATTTGCAGATCAGCCCCAGCATTTT.

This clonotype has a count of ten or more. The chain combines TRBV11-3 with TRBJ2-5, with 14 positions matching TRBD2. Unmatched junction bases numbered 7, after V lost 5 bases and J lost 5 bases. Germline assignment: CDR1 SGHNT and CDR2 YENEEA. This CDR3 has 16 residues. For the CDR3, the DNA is TGTGCCAGCAGCACAGGGACTAGCGGGAGCGGGGAGACCCAGTACTTC. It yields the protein CASSTGTSGSGETQYF.

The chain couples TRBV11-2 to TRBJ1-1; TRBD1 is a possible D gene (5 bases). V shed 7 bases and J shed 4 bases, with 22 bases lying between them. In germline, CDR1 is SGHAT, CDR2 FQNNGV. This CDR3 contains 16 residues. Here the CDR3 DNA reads TGTGCCAGCACACGAGGTAGGGCAGGGCTCTTCACTGAAGCTTTCTTT. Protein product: CASTRGRAGLFTEAFF.

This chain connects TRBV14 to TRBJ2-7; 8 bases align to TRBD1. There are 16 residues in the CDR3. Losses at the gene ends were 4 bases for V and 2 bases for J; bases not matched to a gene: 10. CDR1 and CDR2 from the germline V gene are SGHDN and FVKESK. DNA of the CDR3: TGTGCCAGCAGCCTCAGGGGGACAGGAACTGCCTACGAGCAGTACTTC. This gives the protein CASSLRGTGTAYEQYF.

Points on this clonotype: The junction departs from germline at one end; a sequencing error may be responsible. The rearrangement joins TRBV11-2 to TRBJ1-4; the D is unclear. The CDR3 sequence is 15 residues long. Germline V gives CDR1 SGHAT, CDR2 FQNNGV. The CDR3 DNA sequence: TGTGCCAGCAGCTTGGACGGGTTCGCTAATGAAAGACTGTATTTT. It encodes CASSLDGFANERLYF.

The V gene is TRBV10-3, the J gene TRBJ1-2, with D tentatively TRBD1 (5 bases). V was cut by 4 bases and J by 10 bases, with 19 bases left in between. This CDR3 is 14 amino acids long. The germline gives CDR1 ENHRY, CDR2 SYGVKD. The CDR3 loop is CAISVKRGGDDYTF. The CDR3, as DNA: TGTGCCATCAGTGTCAAGAGGGGAGGGGATGACTACACCTTC.

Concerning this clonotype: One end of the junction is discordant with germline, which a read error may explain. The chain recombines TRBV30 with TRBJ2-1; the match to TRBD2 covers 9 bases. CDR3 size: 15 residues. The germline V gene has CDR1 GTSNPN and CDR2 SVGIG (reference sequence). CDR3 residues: CAWNEGSSGVNEQFF. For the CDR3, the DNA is TGTGCCTGGAATGAAGGGTCTAGCGGGGTAAATGAACAGTTCTTC.

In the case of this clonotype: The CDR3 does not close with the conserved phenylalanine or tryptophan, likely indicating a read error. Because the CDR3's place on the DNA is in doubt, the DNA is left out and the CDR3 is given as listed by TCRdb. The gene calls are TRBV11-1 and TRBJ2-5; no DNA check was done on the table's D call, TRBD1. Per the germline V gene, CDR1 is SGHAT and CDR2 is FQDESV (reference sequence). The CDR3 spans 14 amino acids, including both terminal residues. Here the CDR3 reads CANSGQVEVETQNS.

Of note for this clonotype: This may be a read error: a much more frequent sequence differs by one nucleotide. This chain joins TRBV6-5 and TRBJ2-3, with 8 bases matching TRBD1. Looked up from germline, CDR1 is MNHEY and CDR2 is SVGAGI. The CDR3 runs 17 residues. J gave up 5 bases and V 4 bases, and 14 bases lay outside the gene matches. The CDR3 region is CASSSETPGQVRDTQYF. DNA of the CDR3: TGTGCCAGCAGTTCCGAGACGCCGGGACAGGTGCGAGATACGCAGTATTTT.